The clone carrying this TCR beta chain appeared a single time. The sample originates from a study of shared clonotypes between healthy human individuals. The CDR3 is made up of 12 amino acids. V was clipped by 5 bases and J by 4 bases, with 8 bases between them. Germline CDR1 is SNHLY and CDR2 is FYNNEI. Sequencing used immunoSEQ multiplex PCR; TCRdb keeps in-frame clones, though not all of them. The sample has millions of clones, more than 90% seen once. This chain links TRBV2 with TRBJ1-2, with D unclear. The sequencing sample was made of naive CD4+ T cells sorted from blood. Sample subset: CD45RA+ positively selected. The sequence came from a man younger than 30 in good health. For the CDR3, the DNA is TGTGCCAGCAGTAACTCGGGCTATGGCTACACCTTC. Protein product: CASSNSGYGYTF.